This T cell receptor (beta chain) was profiled in a study of CD8+CD57+ T cells in acquired aplastic anemia. About the study: Sorted CD4+ plus CD8+ cells gave DNA averaging 3.2 ug. The study, taken as a whole, reports: Researchers reported that CD8+ Simpson's diversity was not significantly different in patients versus controls.

This clonotype is termed medium-sized. Its antigen is unidentified. Genomic DNA, serving as template, underwent TCR beta VDJ and CDR3 profiling. One entry per CDR3 protein, called by TCRdb with MiXCR from the reads. The sample holds some 44,000 distinct CDR3 sequences, 68% seen once. V was clipped by 1 base and J by 3 bases, with 13 bases between them. The CDR3 spans 15 residues. The germline V gene encodes CDR1 SGDLS and CDR2 YYNGEE. This chain links TRBV9 with TRBJ1-2; perhaps TRBD1 as D (5 bases). The sequence derives from a human donor in good health, serving as a control. The sample taken for sequencing was sorted CD4+, CD8+, or CD8+CD57+ T cells (not recorded which) from PBMCs. Here the CDR3 DNA reads TGTGCCAGCAGCGTAATGGAGACAGCAGACTATGGCTACACCTTC. The encoded protein is CASSVMETADYGYTF. Full variable domain (missing parts from reference TRBV9 and TRBJ1-2): DSGVTQTPKHLITATGQRVTLRCSPRSGDLSVYWYQQSLDQGLQFLIQYYNGEERAKGNILERFSAQQFPDLHSELNLSSLELGDSALYFCASSVMETADYGYTFGSGTRLTVV.